This T cell receptor beta chain was recovered during a study of blood T cells in healthy people across ages. Study summary: The capture of about one barcoded beta molecule per two T cells was achieved by template switching.

Sample-barcoded 5' priming and a J-beta primer mix drove a second PCR of about 6 to 12 cycles. Every individual sample yielded 2.5 million or more paired-end reads (each containing CDR3). MiXCR was run by TCRdb on the 5' RACE reads, yielding one entry per CDR3 protein. The sample includes fewer than 1,200,000 distinct CDR3 sequences, roughly a quarter seen only once; the top ten take approximately 0.71%. CDR3 length: 14 amino acids. CDR1 LGHNA and CDR2 YNFKEQ come from the germline V gene. The V end was cut by 1 base, the J end by 8 bases, with 12 bases between. This sample was shared with a second study, whose subject was T cells of mothers and their children. From that paper: Nine systemically healthy Caucasian donors: three mothers, six children. Mothers yielded over 8 million CDR3 reads, children some 2.9 million each.

The material sequenced was blood. The rearrangement uses TRBV4-2 and TRBJ2-4; D not resolved. The clonotype originates from a girl aged 2-10 years in good health. The CDR3 loop reads CASSQVRLEDIQYF. The CDR3 DNA is TGTGCCAGCAGCCAAGTACGGTTAGAGGACATTCAGTACTTC.